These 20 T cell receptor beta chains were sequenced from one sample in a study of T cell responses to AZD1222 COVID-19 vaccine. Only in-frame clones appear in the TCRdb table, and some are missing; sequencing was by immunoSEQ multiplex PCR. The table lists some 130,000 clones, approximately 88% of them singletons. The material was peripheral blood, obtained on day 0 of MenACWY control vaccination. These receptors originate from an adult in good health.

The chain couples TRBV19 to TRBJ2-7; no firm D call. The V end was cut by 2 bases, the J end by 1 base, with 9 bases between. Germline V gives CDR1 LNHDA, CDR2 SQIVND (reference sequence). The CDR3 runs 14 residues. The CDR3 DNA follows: TGTGCCAGTAGTATAAATCTGGGGTCCTACGAGCAGTACTTC. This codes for CASSINLGSYEQYF.

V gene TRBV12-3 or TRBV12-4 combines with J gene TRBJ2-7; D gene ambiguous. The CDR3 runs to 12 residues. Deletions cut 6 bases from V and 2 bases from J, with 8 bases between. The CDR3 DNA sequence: TGTGCCAGCAGGCTACATACCTACGAGCAGTACTTC. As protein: CASRLHTYEQYF.

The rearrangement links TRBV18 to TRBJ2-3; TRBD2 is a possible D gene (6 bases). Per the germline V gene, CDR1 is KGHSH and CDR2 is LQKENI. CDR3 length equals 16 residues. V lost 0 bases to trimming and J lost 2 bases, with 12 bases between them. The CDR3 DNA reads TGTGCCAGCTCACCACCGGGTAGCGGTGTCACAGATACGCAGTATTTT. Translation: CASSPPGSGVTDTQYF. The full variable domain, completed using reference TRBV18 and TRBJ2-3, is NAGVMQNPRHLVRRRGQEARLRCSPMKGHSHVYWYRQLPEEGLKFMVYLQKENIIDESGMPKERFSAEFPKEGPSILRIQQVVRGDSAAYFCASSPPGSGVTDTQYFGPGTRLTVL.

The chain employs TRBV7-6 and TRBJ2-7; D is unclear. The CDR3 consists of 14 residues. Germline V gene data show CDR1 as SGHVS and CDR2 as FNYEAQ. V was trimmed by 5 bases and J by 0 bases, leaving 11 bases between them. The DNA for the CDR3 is TGTGCCAGCAGCCCCCGACGGAGCTCCTACGAGCAGTACTTC. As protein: CASSPRRSSYEQYF.

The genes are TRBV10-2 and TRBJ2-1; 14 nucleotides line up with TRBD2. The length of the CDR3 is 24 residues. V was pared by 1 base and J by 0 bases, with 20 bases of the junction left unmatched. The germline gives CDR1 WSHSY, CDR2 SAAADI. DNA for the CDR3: TGCGCCAGCAGTGAGTACGCGACAGACCTGACTAGCGGGAGGGCCAGGAGCTCCTACAATGAGCAGTTCTTC. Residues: CASSEYATDLTSGRARSSYNEQFF.

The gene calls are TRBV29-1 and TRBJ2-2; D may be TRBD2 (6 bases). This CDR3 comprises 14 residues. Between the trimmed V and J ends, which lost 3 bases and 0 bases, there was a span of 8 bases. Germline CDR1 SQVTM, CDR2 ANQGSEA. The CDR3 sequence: CSVERGANTGELFF. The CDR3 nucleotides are TGCAGCGTTGAGCGGGGAGCGAACACCGGGGAGCTGTTTTTT.

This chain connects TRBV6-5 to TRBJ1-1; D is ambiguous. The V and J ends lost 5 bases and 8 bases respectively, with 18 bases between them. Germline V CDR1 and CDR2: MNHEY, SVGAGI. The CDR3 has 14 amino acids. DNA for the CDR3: TGTGCCAGCAGTCGCCCGCGCGGACCGGTAGAAGCTTTCTTT. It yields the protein CASSRPRGPVEAFF.

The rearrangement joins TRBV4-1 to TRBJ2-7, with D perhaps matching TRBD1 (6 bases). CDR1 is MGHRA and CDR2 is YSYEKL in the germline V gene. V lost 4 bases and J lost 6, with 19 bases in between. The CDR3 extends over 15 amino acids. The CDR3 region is CASSLLQGRIFEQYF. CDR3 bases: TGCGCCAGCAGCCTATTACAGGGTAGGATATTCGAGCAGTACTTC.

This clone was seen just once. This CDR3 reads CASRGTGLKTQYF. The CDR3 coding sequence is TGTGCCAGCAGGGGGACAGGGTTAAAGACCCAGTACTTC. This chain joins TRBV28 and TRBJ2-5; 9 nucleotides line up with TRBD1. CDR3 length equals 13 residues. J lost 6 bases, V lost 6 bases, and 5 bases had no gene match. The germline CDR1 and CDR2 sequences are MDHEN and SYDVKM.

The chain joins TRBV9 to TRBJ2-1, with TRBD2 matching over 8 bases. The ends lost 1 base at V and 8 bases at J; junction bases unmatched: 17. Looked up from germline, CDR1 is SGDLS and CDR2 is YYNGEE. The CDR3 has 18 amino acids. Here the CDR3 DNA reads TGTGCCAGCAGCGTACCGAGACTAGCGCCACGGGGGATGGATGAGCAGTTCTTC. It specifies CASSVPRLAPRGMDEQFF. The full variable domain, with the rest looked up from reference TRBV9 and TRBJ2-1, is DSGVTQTPKHLITATGQRVTLRCSPRSGDLSVYWYQQSLDQGLQFLIQYYNGEERAKGNILERFSAQQFPDLHSELNLSSLELGDSALYFCASSVPRLAPRGMDEQFFGPGTRLTVL.

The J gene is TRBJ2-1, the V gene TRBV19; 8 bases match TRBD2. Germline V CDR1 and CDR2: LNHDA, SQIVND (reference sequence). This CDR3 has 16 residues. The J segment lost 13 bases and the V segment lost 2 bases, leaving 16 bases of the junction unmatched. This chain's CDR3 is CASSILTSARSVSQFF. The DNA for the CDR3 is TGTGCCAGTAGTATATTGACTAGCGCGCGATCTGTGTCCCAGTTCTTC.

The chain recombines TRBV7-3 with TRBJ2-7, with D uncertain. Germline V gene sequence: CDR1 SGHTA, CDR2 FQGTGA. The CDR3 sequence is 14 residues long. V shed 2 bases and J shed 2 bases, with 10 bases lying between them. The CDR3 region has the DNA TGTGCCAGCAGCTTAGGGGTTGGGGCCTACGAGCAGTACTTC. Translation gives CASSLGVGAYEQYF.

Here the CDR3 reads CASSFSTGGDYEQYF. The CDR3 DNA is TGTGCCAGCAGCTTTTCGACAGGGGGCGACTACGAGCAGTACTTC. The chain employs TRBV11-2 and TRBJ2-7; 10 bases align to TRBD1. Germline lookup yields CDR1 SGHAT and CDR2 FQNNGV. Trimming cost V 3 bases and J 3 bases; bases outside gene matches: 5. CDR3 length: 15 residues.

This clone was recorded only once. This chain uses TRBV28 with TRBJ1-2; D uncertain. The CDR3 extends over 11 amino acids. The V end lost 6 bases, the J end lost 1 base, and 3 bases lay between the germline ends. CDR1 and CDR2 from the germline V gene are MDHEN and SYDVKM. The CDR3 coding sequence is TGTGCCAGCAGGAGTAACTATGGCTACACCTTC. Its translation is CASRSNYGYTF.

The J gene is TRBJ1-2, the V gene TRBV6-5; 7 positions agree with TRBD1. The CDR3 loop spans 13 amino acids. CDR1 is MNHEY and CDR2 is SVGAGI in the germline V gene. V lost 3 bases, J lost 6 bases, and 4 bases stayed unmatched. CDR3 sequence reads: CASSYDRVHGYTF. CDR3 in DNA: TGTGCCAGCAGTTATGACAGGGTGCATGGCTACACCTTC.

CDR3 sequence: CASSRQGAASPEQYF. The CDR3 bases are TGTGCCAGCAGTAGACAGGGGGCCGCCTCTCCCGAGCAGTACTTC. The rearrangement joins TRBV6-2 or TRBV6-3 to TRBJ2-7; 10 bases align to TRBD1. CDR1 MNHEY and CDR2 SVGEGT come from the germline V gene. Germline trimming cut 5 bases from V and 6 bases from J; bases unmatched to any gene: 10. The CDR3 covers 15 residues.

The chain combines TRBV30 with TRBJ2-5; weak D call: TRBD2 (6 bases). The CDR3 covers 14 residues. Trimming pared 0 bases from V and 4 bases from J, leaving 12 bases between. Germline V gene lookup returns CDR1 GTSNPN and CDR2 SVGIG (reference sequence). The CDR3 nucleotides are TGTGCCTGGAGTGTACGGCGGGGACCAGAGACCCAGTACTTC. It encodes CAWSVRRGPETQYF.

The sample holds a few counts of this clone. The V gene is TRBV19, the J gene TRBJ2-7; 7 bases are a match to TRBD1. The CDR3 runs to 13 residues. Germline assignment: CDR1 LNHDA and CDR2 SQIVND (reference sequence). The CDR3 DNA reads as TGTGAAATGGACAGGAAGGGGTCCTACGAGCAGTACTTC. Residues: CEMDRKGSYEQYF.

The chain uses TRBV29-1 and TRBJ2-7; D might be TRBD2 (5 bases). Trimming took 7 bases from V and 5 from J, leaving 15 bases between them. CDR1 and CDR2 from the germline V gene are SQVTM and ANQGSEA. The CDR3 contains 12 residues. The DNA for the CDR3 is TGCAGCGCCGTCAGAGGGAAAAACGAGCAGTACTTC. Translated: CSAVRGKNEQYF.

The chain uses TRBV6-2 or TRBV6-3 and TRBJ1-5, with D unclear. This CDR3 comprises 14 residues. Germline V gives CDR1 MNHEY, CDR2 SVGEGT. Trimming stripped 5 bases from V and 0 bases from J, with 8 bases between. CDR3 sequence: CASSPGPSNQPQHF. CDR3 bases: TGTGCCAGCAGTCCCGGCCCTAGCAATCAGCCCCAGCATTTT.